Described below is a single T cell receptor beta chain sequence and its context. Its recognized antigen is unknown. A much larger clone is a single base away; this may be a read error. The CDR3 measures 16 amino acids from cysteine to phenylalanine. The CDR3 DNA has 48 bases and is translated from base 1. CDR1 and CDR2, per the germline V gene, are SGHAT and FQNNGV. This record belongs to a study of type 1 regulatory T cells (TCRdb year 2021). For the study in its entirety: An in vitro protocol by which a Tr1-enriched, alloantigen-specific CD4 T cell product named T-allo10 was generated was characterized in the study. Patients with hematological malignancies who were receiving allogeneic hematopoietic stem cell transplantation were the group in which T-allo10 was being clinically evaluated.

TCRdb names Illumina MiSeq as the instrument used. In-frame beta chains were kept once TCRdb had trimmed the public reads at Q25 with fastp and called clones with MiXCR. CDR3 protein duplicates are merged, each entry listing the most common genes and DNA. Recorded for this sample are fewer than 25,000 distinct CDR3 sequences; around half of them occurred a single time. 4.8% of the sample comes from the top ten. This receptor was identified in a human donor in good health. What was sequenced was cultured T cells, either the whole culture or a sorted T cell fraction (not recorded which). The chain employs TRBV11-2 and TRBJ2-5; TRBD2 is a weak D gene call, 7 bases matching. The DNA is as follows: TGTGCCAACAGCTTGTACGGAGGGGGGGAACGAGAGACCCAGTACTTC. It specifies CANSLYGGGERETQYF. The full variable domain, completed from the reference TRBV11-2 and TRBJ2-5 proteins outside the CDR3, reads EAGVAQSPRYKIIEKRQSVAFWCNPISGHATLYWYQQILGQGPKLLIQFQNNGVVDDSQLPKDRFSAERLKGVDSTLKIQPAKLEDSAVYLCANSLYGGGERETQYFGPGTRLLVL.